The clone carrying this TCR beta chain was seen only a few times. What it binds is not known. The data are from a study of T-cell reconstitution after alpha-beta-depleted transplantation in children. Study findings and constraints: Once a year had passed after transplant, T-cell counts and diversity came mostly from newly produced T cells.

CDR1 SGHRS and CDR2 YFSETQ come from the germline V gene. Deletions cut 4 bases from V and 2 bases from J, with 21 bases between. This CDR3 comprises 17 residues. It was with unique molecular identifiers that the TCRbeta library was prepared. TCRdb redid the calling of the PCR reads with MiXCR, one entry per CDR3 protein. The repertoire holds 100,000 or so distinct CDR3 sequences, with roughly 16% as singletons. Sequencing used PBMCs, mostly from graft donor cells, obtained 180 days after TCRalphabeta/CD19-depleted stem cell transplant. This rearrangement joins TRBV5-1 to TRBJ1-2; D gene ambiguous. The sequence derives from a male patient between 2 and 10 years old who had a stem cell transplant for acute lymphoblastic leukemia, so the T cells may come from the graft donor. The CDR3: CASSPHRVDNPNYGYTF. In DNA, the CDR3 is TGCGCCAGCAGCCCACACCGGGTGGATAACCCCAACTATGGCTACACCTTC.